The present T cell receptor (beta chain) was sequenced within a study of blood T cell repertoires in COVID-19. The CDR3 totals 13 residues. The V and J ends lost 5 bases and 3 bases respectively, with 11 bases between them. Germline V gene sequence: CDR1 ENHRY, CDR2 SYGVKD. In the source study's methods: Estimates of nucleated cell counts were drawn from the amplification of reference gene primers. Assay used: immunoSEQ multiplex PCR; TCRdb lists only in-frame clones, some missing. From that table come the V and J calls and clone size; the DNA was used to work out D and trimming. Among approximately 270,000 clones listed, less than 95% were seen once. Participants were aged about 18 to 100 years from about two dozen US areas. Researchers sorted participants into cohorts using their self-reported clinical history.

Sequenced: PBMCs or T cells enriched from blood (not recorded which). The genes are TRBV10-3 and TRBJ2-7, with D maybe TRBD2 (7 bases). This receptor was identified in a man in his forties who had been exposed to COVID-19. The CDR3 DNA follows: TGTGCCATCAGTAGGGGGACTAACTACGAGCAGTACTTC. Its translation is CAISRGTNYEQYF.